This TCR beta chain derives from a study of blood T cells in healthy people across ages. With respect to this clonotype: Its antigen is undetermined.

Study-level points and caveats: Strong correlation existed between TCR beta diversity and naive T cell percentage. The authors considered diversity estimates from one million T cells to be underestimates.

Trimming removed 4 bases from V and 6 bases from J, with 18 bases in between. Germline V lookup: CDR1 KGHDR, CDR2 SFDVKD. This CDR3 is 16 amino acids long. A J-beta primer mix and a sample-barcoded 5' primer were used in a second PCR of about 6 to 12 cycles. TCRdb reprocessed the 5' RACE reads with MiXCR, giving one entry per CDR3 protein. The sample records about 500,000 distinct CDR3 sequences, approximately 25% being singletons. These data also featured in a second study, about T cells of mothers and their children. From that second work: Reverse transcription into cDNA received all extracted RNA, at approximately 1.5 ug per 15 ul. Nobody spotted any persistent microchimeric T cell clones.

The clonotype was recovered from a boy aged 10-17 years in good health. The chain couples TRBV24-1 to TRBJ2-1; D may match TRBD1 or TRBD2 (6 bases each). The sample was blood. The CDR3 nucleotides read TGTGCCACCAGTGACAAAAAGGGGGGTTCGGGCAATGAGCAGTTCTTC. The encoded protein is CATSDKKGGSGNEQFF.